A selection of T cell receptor beta chains follows, all from one sample in a study of OX40 agonist ivuxolimab in advanced cancers. Clones were read by immunoSEQ multiplex PCR, and TCRdb kept only the in-frame ones, dropping some. Here the sample spans over 55,000 clones, 81% being singletons. This specimen was CD4+ or CD8+ T cells sorted from blood, taken in a trial of the OX40 agonist ivuxolimab. These receptors were collected from an adult with an advanced solid tumor such as melanoma, head and neck, liver or kidney cancer. Both conserved end residues are part of each CDR3. A D gene is named only where the DNA matches it firmly. Size values are once, few and many counts, or a class for expanded clones, and some rows have none.

abundance,d_gene,j_gene,len,v_gene,CDR3aa,CDR3nt
few,.,TRBJ1-6,12,TRBV9,CASSAVNSPLHF,TGTGCCAGCAGCGCGGTTAATTCACCCCTCCACTTT
.,.,TRBJ1-5,15,TRBV7-2,CASSLIFGGNQPQHF,TGTGCCAGCAGCTTAATTTTCGGAGGCAATCAGCCCCAGCATTTT
.,TRBD2,TRBJ2-1,18,TRBV10-3,CAISARGLAGGSYNEQFF,TGTGCCATCAGTGCCCGGGGACTAGCGGGAGGCTCCTACAATGAGCAGTTCTTC
.,TRBD2,TRBJ2-2,19,TRBV18,CASSRLPGTSVGDTGELFF,TGTGCCAGCTCACGTCTTCCCGGGACTAGCGTCGGGGACACCGGGGAGCTGTTTTTT
.,.,TRBJ1-6,16,TRBV27,CASSVVGGAPNSPLHF,TGTGCCAGCAGTGTAGTAGGGGGTGCCCCTAATTCACCCCTCCACTTT
.,TRBD1,TRBJ1-1,16,TRBV11-3,CASSFDHRGLNTEAFF,TGTGCCAGCAGCTTCGACCACAGGGGTCTGAACACTGAAGCTTTCTTT
few,.,TRBJ1-2,15,TRBV10-3,CAISGRQDTDYGYTF,TGTGCCATCAGTGGGAGACAGGACACAGACTATGGCTACACCTTC
.,TRBD1,TRBJ1-1,11,TRBV5-8,CASRRQGAAFF,TGTGCCAGCAGGAGACAGGGGGCTGCTTTCTTT
.,TRBD2,TRBJ2-1,15,TRBV27,CASSSRLAGNNEQFF,TGTGCCAGCAGTTCAAGACTAGCGGGAAACAATGAGCAGTTCTTC
.,.,TRBJ1-1,15,TRBV19,CASSIWAGSNTEAFF,TGTGCCAGTAGTATTTGGGCAGGGTCGAACACTGAAGCTTTCTTT